A selection of T cell receptor beta chains follows, all from one sample in a study of monozygotic twins with inflammatory bowel disease. From the 5' RACE reads, TCRdb lists one entry per CDR3 protein and no DNA. The sample data list 90,000 to 110,000 distinct CDR3 sequences. The sequenced material came from blood. All receptors derive from a human donor with ulcerative colitis or Crohn's disease, or a healthy co-twin of an affected twin (not recorded which). Both conserved end residues are part of each CDR3.

TRBJ1-1	12	TRBV5-1	CASSLFGQGVFF
TRBJ2-1	14	TRBV20-1	CSANSGTPSREQFF
TRBJ2-7	15	TRBV5-1	CASSLASSGNYEQYF
TRBJ1-5	13	TRBV28	CASSIRSRGSQHF
TRBJ2-5	16	TRBV24-1	CATSGSARVSRETQYF
TRBJ2-2	14	TRBV7-9	CASSSDREGGELFF
TRBJ1-2	13	TRBV2	CASSDTGGAGYTF
TRBJ2-1	14	TRBV6-6	CASRQGASYNEQFF
TRBJ2-6	17	TRBV24-1	CATSDPYSASGANVLTF
TRBJ2-1	13	TRBV11-2	CASSPSSNNEQFF
TRBJ2-7	16	TRBV4-3	CASSQDRAGNSYEQYF
TRBJ1-1	15	TRBV5-1	CASSLAGAMGTEAFF
TRBJ2-1	13	TRBV12-3/TRBV12-4	CASSEGARGEQFF
TRBJ2-1	12	TRBV11-2	CASSFVVNEQFF
TRBJ2-6	22	TRBV7-1	CASSSLRPGLAGEISGANVLTF
TRBJ2-3	13	TRBV29-1	CSVEVSGGDTQYF
TRBJ2-7	18	TRBV5-1	CASSDPQLGQGATYEQYF
TRBJ2-7	17	TRBV7-8	CASSLVGGGGQSYEQYF
TRBJ2-1	16	TRBV7-9	CASSRSPGTGLDEQFF
TRBJ2-7	16	TRBV20-1	CSVMGIEETFSYEQYF
TRBJ2-5	17	TRBV12-3/TRBV12-4	CASSPPMPLIGKETQYF
TRBJ2-7	16	TRBV5-1	CASSLGDGPQAYEQYF
TRBJ1-5	16	TRBV20-1	CSARASTGSGNQPQHF
TRBJ1-2	16	TRBV6-5	CASSYSTGGGRGGYTF
TRBJ1-5	15	TRBV6-2/TRBV6-3	CASSYRGVGNQPQHF
TRBJ1-3	13	TRBV3-1	CASSQGTVGTIYF
TRBJ1-3	13	TRBV3-1	CASSLREGNTIYF
TRBJ2-5	16	TRBV7-6	CASSPYGATRQETQYF
TRBJ2-7	15	TRBV6-1	CASRPTSSPSYEQYF
TRBJ1-2	16	TRBV7-3	CASSLTGGAGDYGYTF
TRBJ2-1	11	TRBV20-1	CSASSRNEQFF
TRBJ2-7	13	TRBV12-3/TRBV12-4	CASSFRGGYEQYF
TRBJ2-3	14	TRBV9	CASSISPSLDTQHF
TRBJ1-4	15	TRBV30	CAWSVWGTADEKLFF
TRBJ2-3	17	TRBV27	CASSPIRDRDYTDTQYF
TRBJ1-4	17	TRBV9	CASSPRQGLMTNEKLFF
TRBJ1-1	16	TRBV7-2	CASSLALEGLNTEAFF
TRBJ2-7	13	TRBV29-1	CSVVGGLIYEQYF
TRBJ1-6	12	TRBV27	CASSRGDSPLHF
TRBJ1-5	15	TRBV20-1	CSASRVGRGDQPQHF
TRBJ1-3	15	TRBV7-8	CASSLVARTGNTIYF
TRBJ2-3	17	TRBV11-2	CASSFTHSQGGTDTQYF
TRBJ2-3	15	TRBV20-1	CSARDWAGGRDTQYF
TRBJ2-2	15	TRBV2	CASSGQGARTGELFF
TRBJ2-2	16	TRBV7-6	CASTPLWGGATGELFF
TRBJ2-5	16	TRBV7-6	CASSSSSAGGRETQYF
TRBJ2-7	11	TRBV20-1	CSAADPYEQYF
TRBJ1-5	12	TRBV6-2/TRBV6-3	CASSFRLQPQHF
TRBJ1-2	14	TRBV12-3/TRBV12-4	CASSRTGANYGYTF
TRBJ1-5	15	TRBV7-2	CASSLSGLCNQPQHF
TRBJ2-1	17	TRBV5-1	CASSLAEAGTTNNEQFF
TRBJ2-3	15	TRBV20-1	CSALFLAGLTDTQYF